Listed here are 18 T cell receptor beta chains from one sample, sequenced in a study of PD-1 blockade in mismatch repair-deficient tumors (dated by TCRdb to about 2017). Library method: the immunoSEQ multiplex PCR assay. This is the immuneACCESS table as TCRdb keeps it, with only in-frame sequences that have V and J called. A part of the clones is gone; compared with another copy, unresolved V genes explain less than half, and the rest is unexplained. In this sample the table shows just under 80,000 clones, roughly 80% of which occur a single time. The ten largest account for around 5.1% of the sample. This sample comprised peripheral blood, obtained 44 weeks after starting pembrolizumab. The origin of the receptors is an adult with mismatch repair-deficient cancer.

The chain combines TRBV2 with TRBJ2-7, with D possibly matching TRBD2 (6 bases). CDR1 is SNHLY, CDR2 FYNNEI, per germline. The CDR3 has 14 residues. V lost 3 bases, J lost 4 bases, and 13 bases lay in between. CDR3 nucleotides: TGTGCCAGCAGTGATGGAGGGGTCCGTTACGAGCAGTACTTC. The encoded protein is CASSDGGVRYEQYF.

This clone was seen a handful of times. The chain recombines TRBV2 with TRBJ2-7, with TRBD2 matching over 9 bases. V dropped 7 bases and J dropped 6; count of bases not matched to a gene: 16. Germline loops: CDR1 SNHLY, CDR2 FYNNEI. The CDR3 length is 16 residues. The CDR3 DNA is TGTGCCAGCACCGACCGAGCCAGCGGGAGGTCCCGCGAGCAGTACTTC. Its translation is CASTDRASGRSREQYF.

This clone occurred once. V is TRBV7-9 and J is TRBJ1-2; TRBD1 might be the D (5 bases). The CDR3 runs 13 residues. V lost 1 base, J lost 7 bases, and 10 bases lay in between. Germline V CDR1 and CDR2: SEHNR, FQNEAQ (reference sequence). CDR3 amino acids: CASSLEGDSGYTF. The CDR3 DNA reads TGTGCCAGCAGCTTAGAAGGGGATAGTGGCTACACCTTC.

The chain links TRBV7-6 to TRBJ2-1; the match to TRBD2 covers 8 bases. The germline CDR1 and CDR2 sequences are SGHVS and FNYEAQ. V trimming: 0 bases; J trimming: 6 bases; junction bases outside the gene matches: 13. CDR3 size: 18 residues. Here the CDR3 reads CASSLAYLSGSIINEQFF. The CDR3 DNA follows: TGTGCCAGCAGCTTAGCATATCTGAGCGGGAGTATCATCAATGAGCAGTTCTTC.

The chain uses TRBV4-1 and TRBJ2-3; D unclear. Germline CDR1 MGHRA, CDR2 YSYEKL. V gave up 0 bases and J gave up 2 bases, with 3 bases separating them. This CDR3 has 13 residues. CDR3 nucleotides: TGCGCCAGCAGCCAAGAAGACACAGATACGCAGTATTTT. This sequence encodes CASSQEDTDTQYF.

The chain couples TRBV7-2 to TRBJ2-1; D is perhaps TRBD2 (5 bases). This CDR3 contains 15 residues. V was trimmed by 5 bases and J by 2 bases, leaving 13 bases between them. From germline, CDR1 is SGHTA and CDR2 FQGNSA. The CDR3 reads CASSNTRPPYNEQFF. In nucleotides, the CDR3 is TGTGCCAGCAGCAATACTAGGCCGCCCTACAATGAGCAGTTCTTC. Full variable domain (rest looked up from reference TRBV7-2 and TRBJ2-1): GAGVSQSPSNKVTEKGKDVELRCDPISGHTALYWYRQSLGQGLEFLIYFQGNSAPDKSGLPSDRFSAERTGGSVSTLTIQRTQQEDSAVYLCASSNTRPPYNEQFFGPGTRLTVL.

The chain uses TRBV7-9 and TRBJ1-2; weak D call: TRBD1 (5 bases). V lost 4 bases, J lost 4 bases, and 16 bases lay in between. Germline V gene data show CDR1 as SEHNR and CDR2 as FQNEAQ (reference sequence). This CDR3 spans 15 amino acids. The CDR3 DNA sequence: TGTGCCAGCAGCTCAAGATGGACACCGGTCTATGGCTACACCTTC. Protein product: CASSSRWTPVYGYTF.

The chain couples TRBV9 to TRBJ1-1; no clear D. The CDR3 consists of 14 residues. V was pared by 2 bases and J by 0 bases, with 8 bases between. The germline gives CDR1 SGDLS, CDR2 YYNGEE. The chain's CDR3 is CASSVGQLNTEAFF. Here the CDR3 DNA reads TGTGCCAGCAGCGTGGGTCAGTTGAACACTGAAGCTTTCTTT.

V and J are TRBV6-5 and TRBJ2-7; D uncertain. CDR1 MNHEY and CDR2 SVGAGI come from the germline V gene. V lost 3 bases to trimming and J lost 0 bases, with 12 bases between them. This CDR3 has 15 amino acids. The CDR3 DNA reads TGTGCCAGCAGTTATAATCGCGCGAGCTCCTACGAGCAGTACTTC. This codes for CASSYNRASSYEQYF.

The rearrangement links TRBV19 to TRBJ1-2; the D is unclear. The germline V gene has CDR1 LNHDA and CDR2 SQIVND (reference sequence). This CDR3 region has 14 residues. V was pared by 1 base and J by 2 bases, with 8 bases between. The CDR3 DNA follows: TGTGCCAGTAGTATAGCGGCAGCAAACTATGGCTACACCTTC. Protein product: CASSIAAANYGYTF.

This rearrangement joins TRBV23-1 to TRBJ1-5; 7 positions agree with TRBD1. TRBV23-1 is an ORF; its function is uncertain. Trimming removed 10 bases from V and 0 bases from J; junction bases left unmatched: 9. The CDR3 length is 15 residues. CDR3 coding DNA: TGCGCCAAAAATCTAGGACAGGATAGCAATCAGCCCCAGCATTTT. This translates into CAKNLGQDSNQPQHF.

This clone has only one observation. The J gene is TRBJ1-1, the V gene TRBV27; D gene ambiguous. This CDR3 is built from 13 residues. V was clipped by 8 bases and J by 7 bases, with 17 bases between them. Germline values: CDR1 MNHEY, CDR2 SMNVEV (reference sequence). CDR3 DNA sequence: TGTGCCAGCTCTAGAGCCAGGATTCGTGAAGCTTTCTTT. This sequence encodes CASSRARIREAFF.

With regard to this clone: Other DNA variants within this sample encode the same CDR3. V is TRBV11-2 and J is TRBJ2-3; 11 nucleotides agree with TRBD2. The CDR3 runs to 15 residues. CDR1 and CDR2 from the germline V gene are SGHAT and FQNNGV. Trimming cost V 5 bases and J 3 bases; bases outside gene matches: 4. The CDR3 loop is CASSTWTSGTDTQYF. In nucleotides, the CDR3 is TGTGCCAGCAGCACCTGGACTAGCGGGACAGATACGCAGTATTTT.

CDR3 protein: CASRKGSSDGNEQFF. CDR3 DNA: TGTGCCAGCAGAAAGGGGAGTAGCGATGGCAATGAGCAGTTCTTC. The genes are TRBV6-5 and TRBJ2-1; TRBD1 or TRBD2 may be the D gene (5 bases each). The CDR3 totals 15 residues. V gave up 6 bases and J gave up 6 bases, with 18 bases separating them. Germline V CDR1 and CDR2: MNHEY, SVGAGI.

The chain carries TRBV4-1 and TRBJ2-7; 9 bases map to TRBD2. The CDR3 covers 17 residues. Germline V gene data show CDR1 as MGHRA and CDR2 as YSYEKL. V lost 2 bases to trimming and J lost 4 bases; unmatched junction nucleotides: 12. The CDR3 loop reads CASSQRLAGSSYYEQYF. The DNA for the CDR3 is TGCGCCAGCAGCCAAAGGCTAGCGGGATCCTCCTATTACGAGCAGTACTTC.

The chain uses TRBV11-1 and TRBJ2-1, with 13 positions matching TRBD2. V lost 4 bases and J lost 0; bases outside the gene matches: 9. CDR3 length: 19 amino acids. Germline V gene lookup returns CDR1 SGHAT and CDR2 FQDESV (reference sequence). The CDR3 loop reads CASSYTGLAGSYSYNEQFF. The CDR3, as DNA: TGTGCCAGCAGCTACACGGGACTAGCGGGATCATACTCCTACAATGAGCAGTTCTTC. Combining the CDR3 with reference TRBV11-1 and TRBJ2-1 gives the whole variable domain EAEVAQSPRYKITEKSQAVAFWCDPISGHATLYWYRQILGQGPELLVQFQDESVVDDSQLPKDRFSAERLKGVDSTLKIQPAELGDSAMYLCASSYTGLAGSYSYNEQFFGPGTRLTVL.

The chain employs TRBV10-3 and TRBJ1-1; 8 bases match TRBD1. The length of the CDR3 is 15 residues. Losses at the gene ends were 7 bases for V and 6 bases for J; bases not matched to a gene: 13. Germline lookup yields CDR1 ENHRY and CDR2 SYGVKD. The CDR3 protein is CAIKVQARGLAEAFF. The CDR3 DNA reads as TGTGCCATCAAGGTCCAGGCCAGGGGGCTCGCTGAAGCTTTCTTT.

This clone was detected a few times. V is TRBV5-5 and J is TRBJ1-2; 7 positions agree with TRBD1. V lost 0 bases to trimming and J lost 9 bases; unmatched junction nucleotides: 14. The CDR3 runs 16 residues. Germline lookup yields CDR1 SGHKS and CDR2 YYEKEE (reference sequence). The CDR3 is CASSLERQGGSRSYTF. In nucleotides, the CDR3 is TGTGCCAGCAGCTTGGAGCGACAGGGCGGTAGTAGAAGCTACACCTTC.